A single T cell receptor (beta chain) is shown here with its context. The antigen is unknown. The CDR3 has 13 residues. Looked up from germline, CDR1 is WSHSY and CDR2 is SAAADI. Priming with a constant-region primer yielded TCR beta cDNA from 450 to 600 ng total RNA. Nested multiplex PCR, run for three rounds with slightly modified ARM-PCR, yielded TCR beta libraries. Running 9 to 10 cycles apiece, the first two PCR rounds relied on TRBV1-TRBV30 forward primers together with a C-beta reverse primer. TCRdb re-analysed the multiplex PCR reads in MiXCR, keeping a single row per CDR3 protein. The sample includes tens of thousands of distinct CDR3 sequences, around 80% seen only once; the top ten take about 35%. The data belong to a study of tumor-infiltrating lymphocytes in primary liver carcinoma. Study as a whole: Subjects consisted of male and female patients aged 30 to 69 years. Samples gave roughly 3.65 to 8 million productive TCRbeta reads, similar across tissue types. Notes on the study in general: Tumor-adjacent and tumor-blood pairs overlapped less than tumor region pairs did. Tumor specimens were characterized by a significantly higher top-250-clone fraction than blood (p = 0.039).

The tissue used was unsorted bulk material of about 19-33 mg. RNA and DNA were co-extracted from it with the AllPrep DNA/RNA mini kit. Sequenced input: tumor-adjacent normal liver tissue. The chain carries TRBV10-2 and TRBJ1-1; D is undetermined. The TCR originated in a man aged 35 to 55 with primary liver carcinoma and hepatitis B virus infection. CDR3 DNA sequence: TGCGCTAGCTGTGAAGTAGAAAGCACTGAAGCTTTCTTT. It is translated as CASCEVESTEAFF.